This T cell receptor (beta chain) was recovered during a study of chemoradiotherapy in HPV16-positive cancers. V dropped 1 base and J dropped 0 bases, with 10 bases sitting between them. In germline, CDR1 is SGHRS, CDR2 YFSETQ. CDR3 length: 16 amino acids. This clone was seen a single time. Produced via immunoSEQ multiplex PCR; TCRdb's table is partial and in-frame only. The sample carries about 20,000 clones, around two thirds recorded once. The chain employs TRBV5-1 and TRBJ2-2; D unclear. The clonotype originates from a human donor with HPV-associated anogenital cancer. Sample acquisition took place from a patient who underwent chemoradiotherapy. The CDR3 is CASSLLVPSNTGELFF. CDR3 nucleotide sequence: TGCGCCAGCAGCTTGCTAGTTCCCTCGAACACCGGGGAGCTGTTTTTT.